This TCR beta chain was identified in a study of T cell changes during pregnancy in multiple sclerosis. Produced via immunoSEQ multiplex PCR; TCRdb's table is partial and in-frame only. The table records more than 55,000 clones, 90% to 95% of them present only once. V gave up 2 bases and J gave up 6 bases, with 12 bases separating them. Germline lookup yields CDR1 SGHDT and CDR2 YYEEEE. This CDR3 contains 15 residues. The clonotype originates from a female donor with multiple sclerosis, enrolled in a pregnancy study. The chain combines TRBV5-6 with TRBJ1-6; D may be TRBD1 (5 bases). The source material was peripheral blood, sampled in the second trimester of pregnancy. The CDR3 sequence: CASSFVSGGNSPLHF. CDR3 nucleotide sequence: TGTGCCAGCAGCTTCGTTTCCGGGGGTAATTCACCCCTCCACTTT.